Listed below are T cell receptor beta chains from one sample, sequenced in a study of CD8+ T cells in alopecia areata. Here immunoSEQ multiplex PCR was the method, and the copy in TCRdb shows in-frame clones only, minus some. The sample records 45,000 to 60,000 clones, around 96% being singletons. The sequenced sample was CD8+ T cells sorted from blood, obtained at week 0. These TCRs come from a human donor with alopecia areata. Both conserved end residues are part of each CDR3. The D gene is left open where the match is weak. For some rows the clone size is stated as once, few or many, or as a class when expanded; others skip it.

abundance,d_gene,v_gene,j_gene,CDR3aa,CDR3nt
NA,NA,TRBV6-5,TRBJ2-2,CASSPGAAGELFF,TGTGCCAGCAGCCCGGGGGCAGCCGGGGAGCTGTTTTTT
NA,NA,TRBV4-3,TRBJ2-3,CASSQDGGDTDTQYF,TGCGCCAGCAGCCAAGACGGCGGGGACACAGATACGCAGTATTTT
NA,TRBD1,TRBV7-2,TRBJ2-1,CASSFRQGEGYEQFF,TGTGCCAGCAGCTTCCGTCAGGGGGAAGGATATGAGCAGTTCTTC
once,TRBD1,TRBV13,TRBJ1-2,CASSLDQGGQGNGYTF,TGTGCCAGCAGCTTAGATCAAGGGGGACAGGGAAATGGCTACACCTTC
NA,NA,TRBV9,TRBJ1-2,CASSVGAPVGGYTF,TGTGCCAGCAGCGTAGGGGCCCCGGTCGGTGGCTACACCTTC
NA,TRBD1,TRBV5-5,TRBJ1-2,CASSLGQGADYGYTF,TGTGCCAGCAGCTTGGGGCAGGGGGCGGACTATGGCTACACCTTC
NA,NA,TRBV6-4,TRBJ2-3,CASSEGGSSTDTQYF,TGTGCCAGCAGTGAAGGCGGTTCTAGCACAGATACGCAGTATTTT
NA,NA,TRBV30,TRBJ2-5,CAWSVGQLVAQYF,TGTGCCTGGAGTGTTGGACAGCTTGTGGCCCAGTACTTC
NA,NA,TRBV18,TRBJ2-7,CASSPPGGGYEQYF,TGTGCCAGCTCACCCCCCGGGGGTGGCTACGAGCAGTACTTC
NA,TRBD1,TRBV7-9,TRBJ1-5,CASSLATGASNQPQHF,TGTGCCAGCAGCTTAGCGACAGGGGCTAGCAATCAGCCCCAGCATTTT